This T cell receptor (beta chain) emerged from a study of CD8+CD57+ T cells in acquired aplastic anemia. Study details: Healthy CD8+ samples averaged about 10 million reads.

Findings of the study overall: In common between the patients and the controls were around 30 CD8+ CDR3 sequences.

Genomic DNA, serving as template, underwent TCR beta VDJ and CDR3 profiling. TCRdb analysed the reads with MiXCR anew, one entry per CDR3 protein. This sample yields about 420,000 distinct CDR3 sequences, of which just under 70% are seen a single time; 4% belongs to the top ten. This CDR3 is built from 14 residues. The V end lost 4 bases, the J end lost 6 bases, and 15 bases lay between the germline ends. Germline values: CDR1 SGDLS, CDR2 YYNGEE. This clonotype occurred a few times. The antigen remains unidentified. This chain links TRBV9 with TRBJ2-3; D not resolved. Sequencing used sorted CD4+, CD8+, or CD8+CD57+ T cells (not recorded which) from PBMCs. This sequence was found in a human donor in good health, serving as a control. The CDR3 is CASSPRTETDTQYF. For the CDR3, the DNA is TGTGCCAGCAGCCCCCGGACGGAGACGGATACGCAGTATTTT. Based on the CDR3 plus reference TRBV9 and TRBJ2-3, the full variable domain is DSGVTQTPKHLITATGQRVTLRCSPRSGDLSVYWYQQSLDQGLQFLIQYYNGEERAKGNILERFSAQQFPDLHSELNLSSLELGDSALYFCASSPRTETDTQYFGPGTRLTVL.